The 13 T cell receptor beta chains given below trace back to one sample, sequenced in a study of cytomegalovirus exposure and HLA in healthy donors. Use of 60 Vbeta and 13 Jbeta primers characterized the PCR. Clones were read by immunoSEQ multiplex PCR, and TCRdb kept only the in-frame ones, dropping some. The listing records around 76,000 clones. Input material: PBMCs. These receptors were taken from a man aged 35-49 years in good health and CMV-seronegative.

As regards this clone: The conserved phenylalanine or tryptophan is not found at the CDR3 terminus, so this likely reflects a read error. The J gene is TRBJ1-2, the V gene TRBV6-1; a weak D match, TRBD1 (5 bases). Trimming pared 8 bases from V and 8 bases from J, leaving 15 bases between. Germline V CDR1 and CDR2: MNHNS, SASEGT. The CDR3 consists of 12 residues. The CDR3 protein is CASRRDQSGYTL. The CDR3 bases are TGTGCCAGCCGGCGGGACCAGTCGGGCTACACCCTC.

V and J are TRBV4-3 and TRBJ2-3; 15 bases fit TRBD2. The CDR3 totals 17 residues. The V gene's germline CDR1 is LGHNA and CDR2 YSLEER. The V and J ends lost 2 bases and 2 bases, in that order; junction bases with no gene match: 2. CDR3 nucleotides: TGCGCCAGCAGCCAAAGGACTAGCGGGAGGGACACAGATACGCAGTATTTT. This gives the protein CASSQRTSGRDTDTQYF.

V usage is TRBV28 and J usage is TRBJ2-7; 10 bases align to TRBD2. Germline V CDR1 and CDR2: MDHEN, SYDVKM. The J segment lost 7 bases and the V segment lost 4 bases, leaving 7 bases of the junction unmatched. The CDR3 is 14 amino acids. DNA of the CDR3: TGTGCCAGCAGTTCCGGGACTAGCGCCGTAGAGCAGTACTTC. Amino acids: CASSSGTSAVEQYF. The full variable domain, in which reference TRBV28 and TRBJ2-7 provide the parts outside the CDR3, is DVKVTQSSRYLVKRTGEKVFLECVQDMDHENMFWYRQDPGLGLRLIYFSYDVKMKEKGDIPEGYSVSREKKERFSLILESASTNQTSMYLCASSSGTSAVEQYFGPGTRLTVT.

The CDR3 is CAGLTREADTQYF. Here the CDR3 DNA reads TGTGCCGGCCTGACTCGAGAAGCAGATACGCAGTATTTT. This chain uses TRBV6-1 with TRBJ2-3; no reliable D call. CDR3 length: 13 amino acids. Looked up from germline, CDR1 is MNHNS and CDR2 is SASEGT. The V gene lost 11 bases and the J gene lost 4 bases, with 16 bases spanning the gap.

The chain links TRBV5-1 to TRBJ2-7; 9 bases agree with TRBD1. The CDR3 spans 15 residues. CDR1 and CDR2 from the germline V gene are SGHRS and YFSETQ. With V trimmed by 3 bases and J by 4 bases, 8 bases remained unmatched. The CDR3 here is CASSYLPGQGYEQYF. The CDR3 nucleotides read TGCGCCAGCAGCTACCTACCGGGACAGGGTTACGAGCAGTACTTC.

This chain uses TRBV19 with TRBJ1-4, with 8 positions matching TRBD1. The CDR3 spans 15 residues. V was pared by 2 bases and J by 7 bases, with 6 bases of the junction left unmatched. The germline V gene encodes CDR1 LNHDA and CDR2 SQIVND (reference sequence). CDR3 loop: CASSIPGTGTEKLFF. CDR3 bases: TGTGCCAGTAGTATACCCGGGACAGGTACTGAAAAACTGTTTTTT.

V gene TRBV9 combines with J gene TRBJ1-1; D is ambiguous. The germline gives CDR1 SGDLS, CDR2 YYNGEE. Trimming cost V 3 bases and J 3 bases, with 15 bases left between them. The CDR3 extends over 15 amino acids. CDR3 region: CASSAVNIRDTEAFF. CDR3 in DNA: TGTGCCAGCAGCGCCGTTAACATTCGGGACACTGAAGCTTTCTTT.

The chain has TRBV10-3 and TRBJ1-5; a weak D match, TRBD1 (5 bases). Germline V gene lookup returns CDR1 ENHRY and CDR2 SYGVKD. V dropped 7 bases and J dropped 3 bases, with 13 bases sitting between them. The CDR3 loop spans 14 amino acids. As DNA, the CDR3 is TGTGCCATCAATAATGGAGGGGCCAATCAGCCCCAGCATTTT. Encoded protein: CAINNGGANQPQHF.

The chain combines TRBV5-6 with TRBJ1-3; D possibly corresponds to TRBD1 (5 bases). The CDR3 runs to 17 residues. Trimming removed 4 bases from V and 4 bases from J, with 21 bases in between. Germline V gene lookup returns CDR1 SGHDT and CDR2 YYEEEE. CDR3 region: CASSTPGTPFEGNTIYF. Here the CDR3 DNA reads TGTGCCAGCAGCACGCCGGGGACTCCCTTCGAAGGAAACACCATATATTTT.

The chain's CDR3 is CASSEVWFGGADGEQYF. DNA for the CDR3: TGTGCCAGCAGTGAAGTTTGGTTCGGGGGGGCTGATGGCGAGCAGTACTTC. The chain carries TRBV6-1 and TRBJ2-7; 8 bases fit TRBD2. Germline V lookup: CDR1 MNHNS, CDR2 SASEGT. Germline trimming cut 1 base from V and 6 bases from J; bases unmatched to any gene: 14. This CDR3 region has 17 residues.

The genes are TRBV6-5 and TRBJ1-2; 7 bases fit TRBD1. Trimming cost V 5 bases and J 4 bases; bases outside gene matches: 7. CDR3 size: 14 residues. CDR1 and CDR2 (germline): MNHEY, SVGAGI. The CDR3 nucleotides read TGTGCCAGCAGTACAGGGGACCCCAGCTATGGCTACACCTTC. Protein product: CASSTGDPSYGYTF.

V gene TRBV27 combines with J gene TRBJ2-7; 13 nucleotides match TRBD2. Trimming removed 6 bases from V and 3 bases from J; junction bases left unmatched: 14. Germline CDR1 reads MNHEY; CDR2 reads SMNVEV (reference sequence). This CDR3 region has 18 residues. CDR3 sequence (DNA): TGTGCCAGCAGAAAAGACAATGCGAGACTAGCGGGGGGCTACGAGCAGTACTTC. This gives the protein CASRKDNARLAGGYEQYF.

The chain has TRBV19 and TRBJ1-5; D call uncertain. The CDR3 has 15 amino acids. V lost 5 bases to trimming and J lost 4 bases, with 15 bases between them. Germline lookup yields CDR1 LNHDA and CDR2 SQIVND (reference sequence). The CDR3 sequence is CASSSVQIENQPQHF. DNA for the CDR3: TGTGCCAGTAGTTCGGTCCAAATCGAGAATCAGCCCCAGCATTTT.